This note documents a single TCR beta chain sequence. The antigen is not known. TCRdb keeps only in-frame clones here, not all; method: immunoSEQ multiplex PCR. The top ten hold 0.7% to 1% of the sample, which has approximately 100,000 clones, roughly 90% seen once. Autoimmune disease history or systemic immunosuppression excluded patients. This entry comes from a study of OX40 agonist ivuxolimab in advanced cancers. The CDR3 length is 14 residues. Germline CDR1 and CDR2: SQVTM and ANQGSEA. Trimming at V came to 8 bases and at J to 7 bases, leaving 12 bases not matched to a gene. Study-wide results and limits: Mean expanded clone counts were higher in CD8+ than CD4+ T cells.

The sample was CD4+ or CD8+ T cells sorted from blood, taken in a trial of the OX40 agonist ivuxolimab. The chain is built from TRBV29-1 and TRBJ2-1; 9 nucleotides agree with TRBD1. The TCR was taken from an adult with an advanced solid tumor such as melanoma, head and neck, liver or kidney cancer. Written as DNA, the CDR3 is TGCAGCTCTTGGACCGGACAGGGGTCGAATGAGCAGTTCTTC. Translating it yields CSSWTGQGSNEQFF.